The 16 T cell receptor beta chains listed next were all sequenced from one sample in a study of T cell responses to AZD1222 COVID-19 vaccine. Using immunoSEQ multiplex PCR, the repertoire was profiled, and TCRdb retains in-frame clones only, with some absent. The profile covers some 100,000 clones, with just over 90% appearing a single time and 20% to 25% taken by the ten largest. The specimen was peripheral blood, collected on day 0 of AZD1222 vaccination. These receptors were collected from an adult in good health.

V gene TRBV4-2 combines with J gene TRBJ2-7; D is possibly TRBD1 or TRBD2 (5 bases each). Between the trimmed V and J ends, which lost 6 bases and 3 bases, there was a span of 18 bases. Germline CDR1 LGHNA, CDR2 YNFKEQ. There are 15 residues in the CDR3. The CDR3 DNA sequence: TGTGCCAGCAGGAGGGGCGGGTCTACCGACTACGAGCAGTACTTC. The encoded protein is CASRRGGSTDYEQYF.

This clone occurred a few times. The rearrangement uses TRBV2 and TRBJ2-5, with TRBD2 as a possible D gene (5 bases). Looked up from germline, CDR1 is SNHLY and CDR2 is FYNNEI. The V end lost 6 bases, the J end lost 2 bases, and 25 bases lay between the germline ends. The CDR3 consists of 18 residues. CDR3 coding DNA: TGTGCCAGCAGAGACGCTCTACTTAAGCGGAATGCACAAGAGACCCAGTACTTC. This codes for CASRDALLKRNAQETQYF.

J is TRBJ1-2 and V is TRBV9; no clear D gene. Trimming removed 3 bases from V and 0 bases from J, with 12 bases in between. CDR1 and CDR2 (germline): SGDLS, YYNGEE. The length of the CDR3 is 15 residues. Here the CDR3 reads CASSGSGRTNYGYTF. CDR3 DNA: TGTGCCAGCAGCGGAAGCGGGAGGACTAACTATGGCTACACCTTC.

The chain has TRBV7-9 and TRBJ2-1, with D tentatively TRBD2 (5 bases). Germline V CDR1 and CDR2: SEHNR, FQNEAQ (reference sequence). The length of the CDR3 is 13 residues. V lost 5 bases and J 7 bases, leaving 12 bases between the germline ends. This chain's CDR3 is CASSPNPGNEQFF. The CDR3 nucleotides read TGTGCCAGCAGCCCAAATCCGGGGAATGAGCAGTTCTTC. Full variable domain (missing parts from reference TRBV7-9 and TRBJ2-1): DTGVSQNPRHKITKRGQNVTFRCDPISEHNRLYWYRQTLGQGPEFLTYFQNEAQLEKSRLLSDRFSAERPKGSFSTLEIQRTEQGDSAMYLCASSPNPGNEQFFGPGTRLTVL.

The V and J genes are TRBV7-2 and TRBJ2-6; possibly TRBD1 or TRBD2 for D (5 bases each). The CDR3 sequence is 15 residues long. CDR1 is SGHTA, CDR2 FQGNSA, per germline. The germline V and J ends were trimmed by 7 bases and 1 base, with 11 bases remaining between them. The CDR3 loop is CASTLRGSGANVLTF. DNA for the CDR3: TGTGCCAGCACCTTGAGGGGTTCTGGGGCCAACGTCCTGACTTTC.

The chain carries TRBV10-2 and TRBJ1-5; no definite D call. In germline, CDR1 is WSHSY, CDR2 SAAADI. The CDR3 is made up of 17 amino acids. Trimming left V 0 bases short and J 6 bases short, with 18 bases between. Here the CDR3 DNA reads TGCGCCAGCAGTGAGTCGACGGGTAATTACAAGGGTCAGCCCCAGCATTTT. Translating it yields CASSESTGNYKGQPQHF.

V is TRBV5-6 and J is TRBJ1-2, with D perhaps matching TRBD1 (6 bases). Deletions cut 0 bases from V and 2 bases from J, with 11 bases between. The CDR3 loop spans 15 amino acids. CDR1 SGHDT and CDR2 YYEEEE come from the germline V gene. This chain's CDR3 is CASSLVDRLNYGYTF. The DNA for the CDR3 is TGTGCCAGCAGCTTGGTGGACAGACTCAACTATGGCTACACCTTC.

In this sample, this clone turned up a few times. This chain joins TRBV11-2 and TRBJ2-1; D remains ambiguous. The CDR3 spans 14 residues. Germline-derived CDR1 and CDR2 are SGHAT and FQNNGV. Trimming left V 0 bases short and J 1 base short, with 4 bases between. The CDR3 DNA sequence: TGTGCCAGCAGCTTAGAGGTATCCTACAATGAGCAGTTCTTC. It specifies CASSLEVSYNEQFF.

The chain recombines TRBV5-1 with TRBJ2-6; D gene ambiguous. V lost 3 bases and J 4 bases, leaving 8 bases between the germline ends. The germline CDR1 and CDR2 sequences are SGHRS and YFSETQ. The CDR3 has 14 residues. The CDR3 DNA sequence: TGCGCCAGCAGCTCCCGAACGGGGGCCAACGTCCTGACTTTC. Translation: CASSSRTGANVLTF.

This clone was detected a few times. CDR3 sequence reads: CATSDNPRDRYNEQFF. In DNA form, the CDR3 reads TGTGCCACCAGTGATAACCCCAGGGATCGCTACAATGAGCAGTTCTTC. This sequence joins TRBV24-1 and TRBJ2-1; the D gene is possibly TRBD1 (5 bases). V shed 3 bases and J shed 3 bases, with 14 bases lying between them. The CDR3 runs to 16 residues. CDR1 and CDR2 (germline): KGHDR, SFDVKD.

This chain connects TRBV4-3 to TRBJ2-2; D is perhaps TRBD1 (6 bases). Germline assignment: CDR1 LGHNA and CDR2 YSLEER. V lost 4 bases, J lost 5 bases, and 14 bases lay in between. CDR3 length: 15 residues. In DNA form, the CDR3 reads TGCGCCAGCAGCCCCGGTGACAGGAGAACCGGGGAGCTGTTTTTT. As protein: CASSPGDRRTGELFF.

This sequence joins TRBV10-3 and TRBJ1-1; D is undetermined. V was shortened by 3 bases and J by 2 bases, with 10 bases between the two germline ends. The CDR3 is 14 residues long. Germline V CDR1 and CDR2: ENHRY, SYGVKD. The CDR3 DNA reads as TGTGCCATCAGTGACAGGAGAGGCAACACTGAAGCTTTCTTT. It yields the protein CAISDRRGNTEAFF.

The V and J genes are TRBV10-3 and TRBJ1-1; no definite D call. The CDR3 consists of 17 residues. The germline V and J ends were trimmed by 0 bases and 0 bases, with 14 bases remaining between them. The germline CDR1 and CDR2 sequences are ENHRY and SYGVKD. CDR3 sequence (DNA): TGTGCCATCAGTGAGTCGAATGCCTTTCTTTTGAACACTGAAGCTTTCTTT. Its protein is CAISESNAFLLNTEAFF.

The V and J genes are TRBV4-1 and TRBJ1-2; a possible D gene is TRBD1 (6 bases). Germline V gene sequence: CDR1 MGHRA, CDR2 YSYEKL. CDR3 length: 13 amino acids. V was shortened by 6 bases and J by 4 bases, with 12 bases between the two germline ends. CDR3 amino acids: CASREQGSYGYTF. CDR3 bases: TGCGCCAGCAGGGAACAGGGAAGCTATGGCTACACCTTC.

The chain has TRBV5-1 and TRBJ1-4, with a possible D match to TRBD1 (6 bases). CDR1 is SGHRS, CDR2 YFSETQ, per germline. There are 16 residues in the CDR3. V was shortened by 0 bases and J by 8 bases, with 17 bases between the two germline ends. This CDR3 reads CASSLAGGGRVEKLFF. CDR3 DNA sequence: TGCGCCAGCAGCTTGGCCGGAGGGGGGAGAGTGGAAAAACTGTTTTTT.

The rearrangement uses TRBV7-9 and TRBJ1-6, with a possible D match to TRBD1 (6 bases). V lost 5 bases to trimming and J lost 0 bases, with 17 bases between them. There are 18 residues in the CDR3. Germline CDR1 and CDR2: SEHNR and FQNEAQ (reference sequence). The CDR3 DNA follows: TGTGCCAGCAGCCCTCGGGGGGCTTCGAGCTCCTATAATTCACCCCTCCACTTT. This sequence encodes CASSPRGASSSYNSPLHF.